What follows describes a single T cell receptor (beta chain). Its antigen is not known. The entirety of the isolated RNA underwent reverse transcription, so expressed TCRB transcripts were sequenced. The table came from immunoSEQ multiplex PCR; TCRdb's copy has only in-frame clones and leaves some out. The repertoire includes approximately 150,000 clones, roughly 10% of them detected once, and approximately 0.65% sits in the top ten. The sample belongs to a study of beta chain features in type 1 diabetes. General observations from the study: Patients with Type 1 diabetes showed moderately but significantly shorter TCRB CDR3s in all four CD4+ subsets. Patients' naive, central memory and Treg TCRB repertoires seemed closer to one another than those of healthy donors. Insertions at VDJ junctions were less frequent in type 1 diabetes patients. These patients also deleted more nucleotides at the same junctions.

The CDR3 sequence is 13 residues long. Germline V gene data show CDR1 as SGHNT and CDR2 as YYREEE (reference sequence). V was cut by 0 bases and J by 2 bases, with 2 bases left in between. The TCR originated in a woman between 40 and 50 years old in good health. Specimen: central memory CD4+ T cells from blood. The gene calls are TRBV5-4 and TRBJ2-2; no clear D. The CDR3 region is CASSLVNTGELFF. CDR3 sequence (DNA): TGTGCCAGCAGCTTGGTAAACACCGGGGAGCTGTTTTTT.